Sequencing of this TCR beta chain was carried out in a study of beta chain features in type 1 diabetes. Study-level findings and limits: Significant though moderate, a shortening of TCRB CDR3s appeared in all four CD4+ subsets of Type 1 diabetes patients.

Concerning this clone: What it binds is not known.

The entirety of the isolated RNA underwent reverse transcription, so expressed TCRB transcripts were sequenced. The data were produced by immunoSEQ multiplex PCR, yet TCRdb's version contains in-frame clones alone and is incomplete. This sample has roughly 230,000 clones, with about 11% found just once. The CDR3 extends over 17 amino acids. CDR1 is MGHRA, CDR2 YSYEKL, per germline. Trimming took off 5 bases at V and 0 bases at J, with 17 bases between the two ends. The genes are TRBV4-1 and TRBJ1-5, with D possibly matching TRBD1 (6 bases). Specimen: naive CD4+ T cells from blood. The sequence derives from a man aged 25 to 45 with type 1 diabetes. The CDR3 nucleotides read TGCGCCAGCAGCTCAGGGGAGGGAGCTTATAGCAATCAGCCCCAGCATTTT. It translates to CASSSGEGAYSNQPQHF.